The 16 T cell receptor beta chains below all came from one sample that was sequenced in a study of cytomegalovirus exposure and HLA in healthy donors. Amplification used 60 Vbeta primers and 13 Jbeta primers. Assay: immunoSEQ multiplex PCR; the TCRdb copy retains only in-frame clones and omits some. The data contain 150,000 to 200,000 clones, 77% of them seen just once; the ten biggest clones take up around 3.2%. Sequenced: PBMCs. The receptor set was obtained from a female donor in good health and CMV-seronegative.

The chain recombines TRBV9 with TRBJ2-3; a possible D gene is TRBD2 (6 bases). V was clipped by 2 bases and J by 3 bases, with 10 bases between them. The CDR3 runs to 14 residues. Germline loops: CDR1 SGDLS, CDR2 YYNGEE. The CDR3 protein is CASSVGGETDTQYF. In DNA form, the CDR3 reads TGTGCCAGCAGCGTGGGAGGCGAAACAGATACGCAGTATTTT. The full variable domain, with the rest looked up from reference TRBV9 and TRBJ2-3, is DSGVTQTPKHLITATGQRVTLRCSPRSGDLSVYWYQQSLDQGLQFLIQYYNGEERAKGNILERFSAQQFPDLHSELNLSSLELGDSALYFCASSVGGETDTQYFGPGTRLTVL.

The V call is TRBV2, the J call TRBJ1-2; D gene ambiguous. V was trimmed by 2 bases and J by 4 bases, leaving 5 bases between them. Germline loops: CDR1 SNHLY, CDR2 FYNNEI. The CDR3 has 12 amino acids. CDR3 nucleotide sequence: TGTGCCAGCAGTGAACCCGGCTATGGCTACACCTTC. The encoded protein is CASSEPGYGYTF.

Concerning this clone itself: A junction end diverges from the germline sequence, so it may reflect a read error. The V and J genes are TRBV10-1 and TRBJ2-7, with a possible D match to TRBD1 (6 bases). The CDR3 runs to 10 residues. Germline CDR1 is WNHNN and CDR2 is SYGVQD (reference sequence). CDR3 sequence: CASSPFPTGF. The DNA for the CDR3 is TGCGCCAGCAGTCCATTCCCCACAGGGTTC.

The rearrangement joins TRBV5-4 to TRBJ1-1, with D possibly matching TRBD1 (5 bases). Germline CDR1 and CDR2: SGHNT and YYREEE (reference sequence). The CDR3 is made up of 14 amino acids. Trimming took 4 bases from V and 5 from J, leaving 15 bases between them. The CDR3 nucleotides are TGTGCCAGCAGCACCGGGCCCCAGGGAACTGAAGCTTTCTTT. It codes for CASSTGPQGTEAFF.

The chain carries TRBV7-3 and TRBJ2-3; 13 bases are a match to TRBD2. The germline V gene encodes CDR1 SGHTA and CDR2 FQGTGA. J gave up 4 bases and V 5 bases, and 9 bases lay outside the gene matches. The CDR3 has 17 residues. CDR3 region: CASSVQGTSGGADTQYF. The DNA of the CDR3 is TGTGCCAGCAGCGTCCAAGGCACTAGCGGGGGGGCAGATACGCAGTATTTT. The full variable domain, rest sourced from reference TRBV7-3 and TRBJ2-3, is GAGVSQTPSNKVTEKGKYVELRCDPISGHTALYWYRQSLGQGPEFLIYFQGTGAADDSGLPNDRFFAVRPEGSVSTLKIQRTERGDSAVYLCASSVQGTSGGADTQYFGPGTRLTVL.

The CDR3 sequence is CASRETRTRDSYGYTF. CDR3 bases: TGTGCCAGCAGAGAAACACGAACGAGGGACAGCTATGGCTACACCTTC. This chain uses TRBV2 with TRBJ1-2, with 7 nucleotides matching TRBD1. The CDR3 length is 16 residues. Losses at the gene ends were 6 bases for V and 4 bases for J; bases not matched to a gene: 14. Germline CDR1 SNHLY, CDR2 FYNNEI.

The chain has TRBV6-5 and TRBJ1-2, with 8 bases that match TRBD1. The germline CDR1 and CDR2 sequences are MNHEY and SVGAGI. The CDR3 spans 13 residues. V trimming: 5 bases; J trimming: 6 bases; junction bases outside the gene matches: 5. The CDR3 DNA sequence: TGTGCCAGCAGTCAGCAGGGGGCGGATGGCTACACCTTC. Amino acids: CASSQQGADGYTF.

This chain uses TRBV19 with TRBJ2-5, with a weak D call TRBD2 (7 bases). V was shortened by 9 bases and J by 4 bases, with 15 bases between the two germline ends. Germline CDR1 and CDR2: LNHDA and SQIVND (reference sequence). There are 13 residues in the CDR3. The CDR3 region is CASGGGGRETQYF. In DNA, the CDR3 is TGTGCCAGCGGGGGAGGGGGAAGAGAGACCCAGTACTTC.

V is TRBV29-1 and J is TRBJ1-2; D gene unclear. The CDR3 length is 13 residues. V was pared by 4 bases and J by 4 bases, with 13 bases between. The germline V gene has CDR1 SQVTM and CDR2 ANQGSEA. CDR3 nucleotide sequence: TGCAGCGTTGGGGCGGGCGAGCCCTATGGCTACACCTTC. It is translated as CSVGAGEPYGYTF.

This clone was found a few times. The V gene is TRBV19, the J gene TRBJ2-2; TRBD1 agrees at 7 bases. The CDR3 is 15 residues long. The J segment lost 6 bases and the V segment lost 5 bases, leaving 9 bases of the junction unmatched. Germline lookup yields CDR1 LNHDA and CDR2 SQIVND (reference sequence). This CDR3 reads CASSAQTGAAGELFF. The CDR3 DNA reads TGTGCCAGTAGTGCACAAACAGGGGCGGCCGGGGAGCTGTTTTTT.

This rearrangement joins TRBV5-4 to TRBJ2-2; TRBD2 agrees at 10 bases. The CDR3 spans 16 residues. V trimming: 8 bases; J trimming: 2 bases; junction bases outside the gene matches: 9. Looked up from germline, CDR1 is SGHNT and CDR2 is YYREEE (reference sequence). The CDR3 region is CASGVAGGYNTGELFF. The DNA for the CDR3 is TGTGCCAGTGGGGTAGCGGGGGGTTACAACACCGGGGAGCTGTTTTTT.

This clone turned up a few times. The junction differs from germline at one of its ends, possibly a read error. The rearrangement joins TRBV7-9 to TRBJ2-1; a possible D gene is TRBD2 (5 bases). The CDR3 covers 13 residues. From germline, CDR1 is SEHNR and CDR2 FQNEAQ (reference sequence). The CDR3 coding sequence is TGTTCCAGCAGCTTAGATGCGGGCAATGAGCAGTTCTTC. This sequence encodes CSSSLDAGNEQFF.

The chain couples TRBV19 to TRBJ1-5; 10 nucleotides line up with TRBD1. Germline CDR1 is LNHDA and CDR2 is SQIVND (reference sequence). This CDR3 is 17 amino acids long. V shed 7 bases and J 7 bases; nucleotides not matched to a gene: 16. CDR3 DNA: TGTGCCAGTACCTCGCCTCCCGGGACAGGGGTCGGGCAGCCCCAGCATTTT. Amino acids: CASTSPPGTGVGQPQHF.

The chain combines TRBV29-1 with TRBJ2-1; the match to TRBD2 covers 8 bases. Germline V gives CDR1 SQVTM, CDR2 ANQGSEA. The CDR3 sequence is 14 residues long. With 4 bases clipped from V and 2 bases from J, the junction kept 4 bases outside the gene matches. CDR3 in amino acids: CSVAKLAAYNEQFF. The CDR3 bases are TGCAGCGTTGCAAAACTAGCGGCCTACAATGAGCAGTTCTTC.

CDR3 coding DNA: TGTGCCAGCAGCCCGGGACAGGGGGCGCCTGGAAACACCATATATTTT. It translates to CASSPGQGAPGNTIYF. The V call is TRBV9, the J call TRBJ1-3, with 12 bases matching TRBD1. Germline V lookup: CDR1 SGDLS, CDR2 YYNGEE. The CDR3 has 16 amino acids. With 4 bases clipped from V and 2 bases from J, the junction kept 4 bases outside the gene matches. The whole variable domain, filled in from reference TRBV9 and TRBJ1-3, reads DSGVTQTPKHLITATGQRVTLRCSPRSGDLSVYWYQQSLDQGLQFLIQYYNGEERAKGNILERFSAQQFPDLHSELNLSSLELGDSALYFCASSPGQGAPGNTIYFGEGSWLTVV.

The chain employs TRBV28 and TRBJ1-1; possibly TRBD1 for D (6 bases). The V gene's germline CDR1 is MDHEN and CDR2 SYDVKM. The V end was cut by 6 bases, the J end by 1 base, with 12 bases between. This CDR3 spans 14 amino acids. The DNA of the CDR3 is TGTGCCAGCAGGGGCCCGACAGGGAACACTGAAGCTTTCTTT. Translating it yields CASRGPTGNTEAFF.